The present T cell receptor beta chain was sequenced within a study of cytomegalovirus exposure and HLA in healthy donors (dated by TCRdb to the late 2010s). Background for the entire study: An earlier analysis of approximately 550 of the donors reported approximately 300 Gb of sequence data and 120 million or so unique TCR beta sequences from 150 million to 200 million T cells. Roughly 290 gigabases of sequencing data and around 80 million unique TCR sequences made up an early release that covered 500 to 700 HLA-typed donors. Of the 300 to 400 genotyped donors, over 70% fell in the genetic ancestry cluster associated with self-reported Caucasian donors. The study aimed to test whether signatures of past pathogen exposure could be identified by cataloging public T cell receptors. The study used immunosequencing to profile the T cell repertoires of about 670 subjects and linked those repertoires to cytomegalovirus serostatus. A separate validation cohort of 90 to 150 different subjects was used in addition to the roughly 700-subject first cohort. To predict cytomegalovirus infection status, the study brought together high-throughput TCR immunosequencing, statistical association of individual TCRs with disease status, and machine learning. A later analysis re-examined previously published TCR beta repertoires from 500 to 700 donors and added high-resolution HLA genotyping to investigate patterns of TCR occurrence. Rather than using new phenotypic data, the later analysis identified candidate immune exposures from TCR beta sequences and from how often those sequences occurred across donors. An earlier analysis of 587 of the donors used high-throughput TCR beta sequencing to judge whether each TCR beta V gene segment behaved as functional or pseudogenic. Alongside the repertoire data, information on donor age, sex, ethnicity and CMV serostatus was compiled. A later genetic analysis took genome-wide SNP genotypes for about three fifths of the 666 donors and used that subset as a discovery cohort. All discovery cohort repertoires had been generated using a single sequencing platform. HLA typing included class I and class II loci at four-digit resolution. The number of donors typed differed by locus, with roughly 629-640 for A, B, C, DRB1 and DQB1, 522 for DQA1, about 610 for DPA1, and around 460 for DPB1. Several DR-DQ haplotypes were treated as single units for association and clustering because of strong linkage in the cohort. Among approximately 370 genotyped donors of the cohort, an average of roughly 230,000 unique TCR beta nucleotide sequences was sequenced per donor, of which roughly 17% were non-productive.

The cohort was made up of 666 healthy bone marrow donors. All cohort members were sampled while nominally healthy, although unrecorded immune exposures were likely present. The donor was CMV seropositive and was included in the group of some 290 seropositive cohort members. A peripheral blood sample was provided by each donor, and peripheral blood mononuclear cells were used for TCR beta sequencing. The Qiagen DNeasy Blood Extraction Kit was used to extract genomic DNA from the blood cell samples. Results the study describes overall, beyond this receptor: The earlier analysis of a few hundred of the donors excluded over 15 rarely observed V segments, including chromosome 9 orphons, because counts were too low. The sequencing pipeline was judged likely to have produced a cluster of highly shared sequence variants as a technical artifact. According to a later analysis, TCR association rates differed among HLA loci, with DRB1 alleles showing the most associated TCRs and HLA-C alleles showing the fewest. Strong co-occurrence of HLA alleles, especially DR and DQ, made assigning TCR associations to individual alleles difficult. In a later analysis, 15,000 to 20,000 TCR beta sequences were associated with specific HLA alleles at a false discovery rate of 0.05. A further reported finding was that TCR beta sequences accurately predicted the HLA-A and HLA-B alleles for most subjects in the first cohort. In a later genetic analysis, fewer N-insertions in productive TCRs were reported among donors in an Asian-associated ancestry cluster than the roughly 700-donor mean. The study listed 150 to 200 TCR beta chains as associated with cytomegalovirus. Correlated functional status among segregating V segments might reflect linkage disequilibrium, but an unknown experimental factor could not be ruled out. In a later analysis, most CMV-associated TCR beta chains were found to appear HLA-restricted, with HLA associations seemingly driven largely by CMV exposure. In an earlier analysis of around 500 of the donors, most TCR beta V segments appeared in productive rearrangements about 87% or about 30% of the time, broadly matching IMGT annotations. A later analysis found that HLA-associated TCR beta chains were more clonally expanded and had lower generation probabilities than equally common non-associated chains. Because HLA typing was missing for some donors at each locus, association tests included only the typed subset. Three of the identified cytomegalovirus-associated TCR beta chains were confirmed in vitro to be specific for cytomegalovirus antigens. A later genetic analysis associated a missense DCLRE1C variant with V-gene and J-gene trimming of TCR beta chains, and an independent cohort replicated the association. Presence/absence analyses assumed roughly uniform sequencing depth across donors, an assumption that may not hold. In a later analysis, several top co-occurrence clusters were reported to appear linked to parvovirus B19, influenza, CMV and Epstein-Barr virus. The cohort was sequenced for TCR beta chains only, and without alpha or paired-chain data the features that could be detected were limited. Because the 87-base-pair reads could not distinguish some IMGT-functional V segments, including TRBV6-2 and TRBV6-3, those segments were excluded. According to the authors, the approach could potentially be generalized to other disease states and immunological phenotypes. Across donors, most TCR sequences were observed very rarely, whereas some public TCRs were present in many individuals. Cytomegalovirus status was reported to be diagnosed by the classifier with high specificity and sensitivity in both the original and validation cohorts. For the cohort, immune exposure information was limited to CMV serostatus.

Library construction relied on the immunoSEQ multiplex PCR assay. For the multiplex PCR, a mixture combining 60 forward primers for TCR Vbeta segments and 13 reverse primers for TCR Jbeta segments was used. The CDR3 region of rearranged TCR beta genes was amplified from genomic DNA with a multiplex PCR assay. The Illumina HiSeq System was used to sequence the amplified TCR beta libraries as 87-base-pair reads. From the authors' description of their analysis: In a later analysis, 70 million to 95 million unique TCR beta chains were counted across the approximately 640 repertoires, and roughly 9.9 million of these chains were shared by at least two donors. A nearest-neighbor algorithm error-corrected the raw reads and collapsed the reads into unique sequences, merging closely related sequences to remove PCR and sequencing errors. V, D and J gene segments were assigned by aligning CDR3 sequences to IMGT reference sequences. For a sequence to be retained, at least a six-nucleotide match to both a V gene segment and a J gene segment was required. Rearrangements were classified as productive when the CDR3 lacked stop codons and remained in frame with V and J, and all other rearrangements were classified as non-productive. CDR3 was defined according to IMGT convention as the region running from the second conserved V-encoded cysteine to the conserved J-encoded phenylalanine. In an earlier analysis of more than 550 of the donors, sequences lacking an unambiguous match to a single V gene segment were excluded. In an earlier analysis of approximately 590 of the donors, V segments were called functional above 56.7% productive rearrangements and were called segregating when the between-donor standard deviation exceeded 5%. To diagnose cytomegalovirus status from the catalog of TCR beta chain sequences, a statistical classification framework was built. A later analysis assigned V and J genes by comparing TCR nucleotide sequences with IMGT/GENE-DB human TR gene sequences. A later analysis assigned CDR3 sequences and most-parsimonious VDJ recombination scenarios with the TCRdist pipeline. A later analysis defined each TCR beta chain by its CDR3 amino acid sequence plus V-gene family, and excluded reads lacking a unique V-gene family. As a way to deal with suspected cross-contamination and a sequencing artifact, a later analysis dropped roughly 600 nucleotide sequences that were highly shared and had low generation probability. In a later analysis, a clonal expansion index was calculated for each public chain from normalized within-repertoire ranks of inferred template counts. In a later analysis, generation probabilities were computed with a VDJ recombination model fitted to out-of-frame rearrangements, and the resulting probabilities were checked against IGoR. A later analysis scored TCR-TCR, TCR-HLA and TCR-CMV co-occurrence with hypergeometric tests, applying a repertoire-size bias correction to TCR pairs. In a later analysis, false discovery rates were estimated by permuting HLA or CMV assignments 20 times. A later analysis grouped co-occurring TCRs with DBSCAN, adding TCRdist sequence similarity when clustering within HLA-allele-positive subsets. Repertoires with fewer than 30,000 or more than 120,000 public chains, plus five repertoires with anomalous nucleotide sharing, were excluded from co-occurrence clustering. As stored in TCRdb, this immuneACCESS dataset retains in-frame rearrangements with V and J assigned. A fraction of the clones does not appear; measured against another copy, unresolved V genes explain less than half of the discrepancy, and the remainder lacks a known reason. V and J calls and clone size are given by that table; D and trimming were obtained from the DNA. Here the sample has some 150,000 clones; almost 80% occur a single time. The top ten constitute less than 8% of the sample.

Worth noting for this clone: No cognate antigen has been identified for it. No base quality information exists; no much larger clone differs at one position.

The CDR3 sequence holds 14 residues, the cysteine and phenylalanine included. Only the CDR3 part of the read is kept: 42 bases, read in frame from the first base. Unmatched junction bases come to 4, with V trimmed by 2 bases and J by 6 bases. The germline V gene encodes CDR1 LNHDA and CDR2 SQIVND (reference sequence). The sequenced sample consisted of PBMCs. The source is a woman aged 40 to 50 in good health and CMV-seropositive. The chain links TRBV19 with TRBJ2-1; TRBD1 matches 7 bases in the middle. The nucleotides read TGTGCCAGTAGTATATCGGCAGGGGGCAATGAGCAGTTCTTC. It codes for CASSISAGGNEQFF.